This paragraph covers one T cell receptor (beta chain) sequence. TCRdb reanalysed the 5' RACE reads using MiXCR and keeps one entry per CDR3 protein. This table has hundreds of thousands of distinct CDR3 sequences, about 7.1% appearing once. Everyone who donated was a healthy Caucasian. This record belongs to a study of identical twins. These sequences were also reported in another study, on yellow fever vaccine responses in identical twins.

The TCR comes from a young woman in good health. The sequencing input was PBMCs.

The CDR3 DNA reads as TGCAGTGCTAGTTGGGACAGGGGACTTGAGCAGTTCTTC. Its translation is CSASWDRGLEQFF. The chain is built from TRBV20-1 and TRBJ2-1; 10 nucleotides align to TRBD1. V lost 3 bases and J lost 9; bases outside the gene matches: 5. Germline-derived CDR1 and CDR2 are DFQATT and SNEGSKA (reference sequence). This CDR3 has 13 amino acids.